This T cell receptor (beta chain) derives from a study of identical twins. cDNA molecules carried unique molecular identifiers, and template switching added a universal primer site. TCRdb fed the 5' RACE reads into MiXCR, producing one record per CDR3 protein. The data hold under 250,000 distinct CDR3 sequences, with approximately 8.3% observed a single time. This clonotype has at least ten counts. Antigen specificity is unknown. V was clipped by 6 bases and J by 2 bases, with 17 bases between them. The CDR3 totals 15 residues. Study conclusions and caveats: Twins shared beta out-of-frame sequences in excess, but this excess was weaker. Memory repertoires lacked the insertion deficit that abundant cord blood beta clonotypes showed.

The data also belong to a second study, concerning yellow fever vaccine responses in identical twins. That study adds: Twin vaccine T cell responses reportedly seemed partly convergent, partly personalized.

The chain is built from TRBV12-3 or TRBV12-4 and TRBJ2-7; possible D gene TRBD1, 7 bases. Sequenced: memory (CD45RO+) T cells sorted from blood. This TCR was recovered from a woman aged 18-29 years in good health. DNA of the CDR3: TGTGCCAGCAGCGGCGGGACAGCCAGGGCCTACGAGCAGTACTTC. It translates to CASSGGTARAYEQYF.